This TCR beta chain was identified in a study of cytomegalovirus exposure and HLA in healthy donors. About the research overall: From donors who were HLA-typed, an early data release held 80 million to 85 million unique TCRs. Study-wide findings and caveats: Excluded: some indistinguishable V segments such as TRBV6-2 and TRBV6-3. There were a few CMV-associated chains whose specificity for CMV antigens was confirmed in vitro.

This clone came up a few times. Its antigen remains unidentified. In the PCR, 60 Vbeta and 13 Jbeta primers were used. Profiling relied on immunoSEQ multiplex PCR, and the TCRdb table lists in-frame clones only, not all of them. The table lists about 110,000 clones, approximately 83% of them singletons. The length of the CDR3 is 17 residues. V was shortened by 3 bases and J by 0 bases, with 17 bases between the two germline ends. Germline CDR1 is MNHNS and CDR2 is SASEGT. The specimen was PBMCs. The receptor was isolated from a middle-aged man in good health and CMV-seronegative. The rearrangement links TRBV6-1 to TRBJ1-1; D remains unclear. This chain's CDR3 is CASSDFAGEGVNTEAFF. In nucleotides, the CDR3 is TGTGCCAGCAGTGATTTTGCCGGAGAGGGAGTGAACACTGAAGCTTTCTTT.